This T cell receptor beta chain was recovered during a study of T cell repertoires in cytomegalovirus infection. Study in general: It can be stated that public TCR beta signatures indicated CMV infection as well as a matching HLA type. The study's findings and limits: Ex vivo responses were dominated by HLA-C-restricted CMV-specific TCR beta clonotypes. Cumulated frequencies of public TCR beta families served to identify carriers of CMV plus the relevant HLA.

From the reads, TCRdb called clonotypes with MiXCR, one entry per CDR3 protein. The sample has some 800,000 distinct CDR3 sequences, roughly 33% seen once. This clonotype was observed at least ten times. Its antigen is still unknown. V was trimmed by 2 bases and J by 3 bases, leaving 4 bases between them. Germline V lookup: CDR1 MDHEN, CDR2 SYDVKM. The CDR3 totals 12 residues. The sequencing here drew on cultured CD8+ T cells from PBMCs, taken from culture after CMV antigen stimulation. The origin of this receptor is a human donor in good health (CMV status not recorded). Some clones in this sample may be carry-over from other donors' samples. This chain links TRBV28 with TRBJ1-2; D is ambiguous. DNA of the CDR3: TGTGCCAGCAGTTTAAGAGACTATGGCTACACCTTC. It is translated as CASSLRDYGYTF.